A selection of T cell receptor beta chains follows, all from one sample in a study of shared clonotypes between healthy human individuals. Libraries were prepared by immunoSEQ multiplex PCR; TCRdb keeps only in-frame clonotypes and omits some of them. This table has over 2,000,000 clones, 93% appearing once. Sequenced input: naive CD8+ T cells from PBMCs. The receptors originated from a man younger than 35 in good health. Some clones in this sample may be carry-over from other donors' samples. The CDR3 runs from the conserved cysteine through the conserved F or W. Fields, in order: J gene, clone size, V gene, D gene, CDR3 protein. D genes are given only for firm matches. Rows may omit the clone size; those that give it use once, few, many or a size class.

TRBJ1-4,.,TRBV7-8,TRBD1,CASSYRWTGQPVEKLFF
TRBJ1-3,.,TRBV7-9,.,CASSPKGLSGNTIYF
TRBJ2-2,.,TRBV27,.,CASSFLARVTGELFF
TRBJ2-3,.,TRBV10-1,TRBD1,CASKTHTDREADTQYF
TRBJ2-1,.,TRBV6-1,TRBD1,CASSEGSWYGTVYNEQFF
TRBJ2-7,.,TRBV11-2,.,CASLGGTYEQYF
TRBJ2-5,.,TRBV7-9,.,CASSGAVETQYF
TRBJ2-7,.,TRBV9,TRBD2,CASSAETSGSSYEQYF
TRBJ2-7,.,TRBV6-1,.,CASSEVGGAYEQYF
TRBJ1-5,.,TRBV15,TRBD1,CATSPGQVNQPQHF
TRBJ2-1,.,TRBV4-3,TRBD2,CASSQASGSPYNEQFF
TRBJ1-5,few,TRBV27,.,CASSFSNQPQHF
TRBJ1-1,.,TRBV5-1,.,CASSLSTNTEAFF
TRBJ2-1,.,TRBV4-3,TRBD2,CASSQDREGLDEQFF
TRBJ1-2,.,TRBV6-4,.,CASSDSTKYPYGYTF
TRBJ1-2,.,TRBV2,TRBD1,CASILDRVNEGYTF
TRBJ2-7,.,TRBV2,TRBD1,CASRDRGREQYF
TRBJ2-1,few,TRBV28,.,CASSFPDGLLYNEQFF
TRBJ2-7,.,TRBV7-6,TRBD1,CASSLRTGSEQYF
TRBJ2-7,.,TRBV6-1,.,CASSEVTGLAGYEQYF
TRBJ1-5,.,TRBV5-8,.,CASSAWTEYNQPQHF
TRBJ2-7,.,TRBV28,.,CASSLFRQVSPSDEQYF
TRBJ1-1,.,TRBV6-1,TRBD1,CASSALQGANTEAFF
TRBJ2-3,.,TRBV15,.,CATSRGSSASTDTQYF
TRBJ1-4,.,TRBV15,TRBD1,CATSRGGGADEKLFF
TRBJ2-1,.,TRBV9,.,CASSALLAGEQFF
TRBJ2-5,.,TRBV4-3,.,CASSQDGQRGETQYF
TRBJ2-5,.,TRBV27,.,CASSIYGTWYQETQYF
TRBJ2-3,.,TRBV2,.,CASGQADLDLTSTDTQYF
TRBJ2-7,.,TRBV12-5,.,CASGLDSPYEQYF
TRBJ2-1,.,TRBV7-6,TRBD2,CASSATSGTWNEQFF
TRBJ2-7,.,TRBV27,TRBD2,CASSWTSGSLSYEQYF
TRBJ2-5,.,TRBV13,.,CASSSRVKLETQYF
TRBJ2-1,.,TRBV4-2,TRBD2,CASSHKISGRAFWNEQFF
TRBJ2-3,.,TRBV7-8,TRBD1,CASSFKFDRGRDTQYF
TRBJ1-1,.,TRBV19,TRBD1,CATRQGSYMNTEAFF